These T cell receptor beta chains were read from a single sample in a study of post-analysis software for immune sequencing data. MiXCR, run by TCRdb on the PCR reads, gives a single entry per CDR3 protein. The table shows 750,000 to 950,000 distinct CDR3 sequences, with around 46% occurring only once. Input material: blood. These receptors all come from a girl between 10 and 17 years old with multiple sclerosis. The CDR3 runs from the conserved cysteine through the conserved F or W. A D gene is named only where the DNA matches it firmly. The listing skips clone size in some rows; elsewhere it reads once, few, many or a size class.

v_gene: TRBV7-8; d_gene: TRBD2; j_gene: TRBJ2-4; abundance: NA; len: 18; CDR3nt: TGTGCCAGCAGCTTCAGCCCCCTAGCGGCTATAGCCAAAAACATTCAGTACTTC; CDR3aa: CASSFSPLAAIAKNIQYF
v_gene: TRBV20-1; d_gene: NA; j_gene: TRBJ2-3; abundance: once; len: 16; CDR3nt: TGCAGTGCTACCCTCCCGGGCCAGCGCGAGACAGATACGCAGTATTTT; CDR3aa: CSATLPGQRETDTQYF
v_gene: TRBV6-5; d_gene: TRBD2; j_gene: TRBJ2-7; abundance: NA; len: 15; CDR3nt: TGTGCCAGCAGAGGACTAGCGGGAGCCGCAGACGAGCAGTACTTC; CDR3aa: CASRGLAGAADEQYF
v_gene: TRBV25-1; d_gene: TRBD1; j_gene: TRBJ2-1; abundance: NA; len: 20; CDR3nt: TGTGCCAGCAGTGATTTTGGACAGGGGCGCCGCGGAAAAACGTACAATGAGCAGTTCTTC; CDR3aa: CASSDFGQGRRGKTYNEQFF
v_gene: TRBV20-1; d_gene: NA; j_gene: TRBJ2-4; abundance: few; len: 15; CDR3nt: TGCAGTGCTAGATCGCCAGTCGCAACCAAAAACATTCAGTACTTC; CDR3aa: CSARSPVATKNIQYF
v_gene: TRBV27; d_gene: TRBD1; j_gene: TRBJ2-7; abundance: NA; len: 17; CDR3nt: TGTGCCAGCAGTTTACCTCCCGGGACAGGGTCAGGCTACGAGCAGTACTTC; CDR3aa: CASSLPPGTGSGYEQYF
v_gene: TRBV20-1; d_gene: TRBD2; j_gene: TRBJ2-7; abundance: NA; len: 17; CDR3nt: TGCAGTGCTGGGATACCGGTTATCAGCGGGAGCTCCTACGAGCAGTACTTC; CDR3aa: CSAGIPVISGSSYEQYF
v_gene: TRBV15; d_gene: NA; j_gene: TRBJ1-5; abundance: NA; len: 13; CDR3nt: TGTGCCACCAGCAGCCCCGGGACCCAGCCCCAGCATTTT; CDR3aa: CATSSPGTQPQHF
v_gene: TRBV11-3; d_gene: TRBD1; j_gene: TRBJ2-7; abundance: NA; len: 17; CDR3nt: TGTGCCAGCAGCGATGACAGGGGGCTTCTGGCCCCCTACGAGCAGTACTTC; CDR3aa: CASSDDRGLLAPYEQYF
v_gene: TRBV20-1; d_gene: NA; j_gene: TRBJ1-1; abundance: few; len: 13; CDR3nt: TGCAGTGCCAGCCCACCAGGGAACACTGAAGCTTTCTTT; CDR3aa: CSASPPGNTEAFF
v_gene: TRBV2; d_gene: NA; j_gene: TRBJ1-5; abundance: NA; len: 12; CDR3nt: TGTGCCAGCAGTGAAGCAAACGAGCCCCAGCATTTT; CDR3aa: CASSEANEPQHF
v_gene: TRBV4-1; d_gene: NA; j_gene: TRBJ2-3; abundance: NA; len: 15; CDR3nt: TGCGCCAGCAGCCAAGATACGGCGTCAGTGGATACGCAGTATTTT; CDR3aa: CASSQDTASVDTQYF
v_gene: TRBV27; d_gene: TRBD1; j_gene: TRBJ2-3; abundance: NA; len: 16; CDR3nt: TGTGCCAGCAGTTCGCCGACAGGGAGCGGTGCAGATACGCAGTATTTT; CDR3aa: CASSSPTGSGADTQYF
v_gene: TRBV5-4; d_gene: NA; j_gene: TRBJ1-2; abundance: NA; len: 14; CDR3nt: TGTGCCAGCAGCCCCGACGGAGCCTGCTATGGCTGCACCTTC; CDR3aa: CASSPDGACYGCTF